These T cell receptor beta chains were read from a single sample in a study of post-analysis software for immune sequencing data. One entry per CDR3 protein results from TCRdb running MiXCR on the PCR reads. The sample lists 650,000 to 850,000 distinct CDR3 sequences, roughly 46% seen once, with roughly 5.2% in the top ten. Sequencing input: blood. The source is a girl aged 5 to 17 with multiple sclerosis. Each CDR3 is given without its conserved first and last residue. The size entry is marked missing in some rows and otherwise reads once, few, many or a size class.

clone_size	j_call	v_call	cdr3_aa
few	TRBJ2-1	TRBV12-3/TRBV12-4	ASRPDGPAHNEQF
-	TRBJ2-7	TRBV20-1	SARWGSSYEQY
few	TRBJ2-1	TRBV6-2/TRBV6-3	ASSRSQGPPYNEQF
-	TRBJ1-1	TRBV15	ATSRVGWTSKRDTEAF
-	TRBJ2-7	TRBV14	ASSQAQGSSYEQY
few	TRBJ1-2	TRBV20-1	SARKGGPYGYT
-	TRBJ2-1	TRBV10-3	AISDGTSGNEQF
few	TRBJ1-2	TRBV6-5	ASRERGNHGYT
-	TRBJ1-5	TRBV27	ASGGWSNQPQH
-	TRBJ2-1	TRBV10-3	ATSAGTGGVNEQF
-	TRBJ2-3	TRBV18	ASSPLRQGRLTDTQY
few	TRBJ1-1	TRBV25-1	ASSPPRGLNTEAF
-	TRBJ2-5	TRBV5-1	ASSLGNAASGSRETQY
once	TRBJ2-2	TRBV12-3/TRBV12-4	ASSLRLASNGELF
-	TRBJ2-1	TRBV20-1	SARMLAGYNEQF
-	TRBJ1-2	TRBV27	ASSLFSGLGYGYT
few	TRBJ2-5	TRBV4-1	ASSQEVDWTSGKETQY
few	TRBJ2-4	TRBV7-9	ASSLDTNPKNIQY
few	TRBJ2-5	TRBV28	ASSYLRQELQETQY
-	TRBJ2-7	TRBV28	ASKVPTTYEQY
-	TRBJ1-2	TRBV6-4	ASSDGRSYGYT
few	TRBJ1-4	TRBV25-1	ASSDSTGTNEKLF
-	TRBJ2-1	TRBV19	ASSGGRGPHGSYNEQF
-	TRBJ1-1	TRBV9	ASSTGQGADPEAF
-	TRBJ1-2	TRBV13	ASSLRVSCYT
-	TRBJ2-1	TRBV2	ASSTGLAVYNEQF
-	TRBJ2-5	TRBV6-6	ASSPTVYQETQY
-	TRBJ2-2	TRBV6-5	ASRDGPPGELF
-	TRBJ1-2	TRBV20-1	SARDLDGVYGYT
-	TRBJ2-1	TRBV7-9	ASLPSGNNEQF
-	TRBJ1-5	TRBV28	ASTHYNDPDRPQH
-	TRBJ2-7	TRBV6-6	ASTPRDRSSYEQY
few	TRBJ1-2	TRBV6-5	ASSYLDRSYGYT
once	TRBJ1-6	TRBV6-5	ASSHGSLNNSPLH
few	TRBJ2-1	TRBV12-3/TRBV12-4	ASSWGANNEQF
few	TRBJ2-1	TRBV12-3/TRBV12-4	ASSSRTGADLSYNEQF
-	TRBJ1-5	TRBV12-3/TRBV12-4	ASTLTGNNQPQH
-	TRBJ2-2	TRBV9	ASSPRTGTENTGELF
few	TRBJ2-7	TRBV5-1	ASSLAPNYEQY
-	TRBJ2-7	TRBV20-1	SVKRGTYEQY
few	TRBJ1-2	TRBV29-1	SVEEERTGHGYT
few	TRBJ1-2	TRBV6-6	ASTIWAPGGYT
-	TRBJ1-2	TRBV7-2	ASSPSSDRINYGYT
few	TRBJ1-2	TRBV29-1	SVVWTGAGYT
few	TRBJ2-2	TRBV12-3/TRBV12-4	ASSPRYRAVGGELF
-	TRBJ2-3	TRBV7-6	ASSRPLDARTSTDTQY
few	TRBJ1-1	TRBV12-3/TRBV12-4	ASRIMNTEAF
few	TRBJ2-3	TRBV29-1	SVALGGSTDRQY
-	TRBJ2-1	TRBV2	ASSEAGLAGSNEQF
few	TRBJ1-2	TRBV10-3	AISRDNYGYT
-	TRBJ2-7	TRBV7-2	ASSSQPGGYEQY
-	TRBJ2-5	TRBV6-2/TRBV6-3	ASSYDGAQY
-	TRBJ1-2	TRBV28	ASSLPQGGGYGYT
-	-	TRBV13	ASSLRGGNEQY
few	TRBJ2-1	TRBV29-1	SAKGSGAYNEQF